A single sample is the source of the 25 T cell receptor beta chains below, sequenced in a study of cytomegalovirus exposure and HLA in healthy donors. PCR involved 60 Vbeta and 13 Jbeta primers. Repertoires were generated with immunoSEQ multiplex PCR, while TCRdb's copy carries only in-frame clones and drops some. The sample carries 95,000 to 150,000 clones, roughly 85% recorded once. Material for sequencing was PBMCs. The receptor set was obtained from a man aged 18 to 35 in good health and CMV-seropositive.

The chain recombines TRBV7-2 with TRBJ1-5; D is undetermined. The V gene's germline CDR1 is SGHTA and CDR2 FQGNSA. The CDR3 totals 12 residues. V was cut by 2 bases and J by 6 bases, with 5 bases left in between. The CDR3 loop is CASSLYSQPQHF. For the CDR3, the DNA is TGTGCCAGCAGCTTATACAGTCAGCCCCAGCATTTT.

The CDR3 protein is CASSRTGPNQPQHF. The CDR3 DNA follows: TGTGCCAGCAGTCGGACAGGGCCCAATCAGCCCCAGCATTTT. This chain links TRBV6-5 with TRBJ1-5; 8 nucleotides match TRBD1. The CDR3 is 14 amino acids. V lost 5 bases and J lost 3; bases outside the gene matches: 3. Germline V gene lookup returns CDR1 MNHEY and CDR2 SVGAGI.

The chain employs TRBV30 and TRBJ2-7; tentatively, D is TRBD2 (7 bases). Germline CDR1 is GTSNPN and CDR2 is SVGIG (reference sequence). The CDR3 covers 13 residues. V lost 0 bases and J lost 5, with 11 bases in between. The CDR3 sequence: CAWSVGGDNEQYF. The DNA of the CDR3 is TGTGCCTGGAGTGTAGGGGGGGATAACGAGCAGTACTTC.

This chain uses TRBV7-9 with TRBJ2-3; a weak D match, TRBD2 (5 bases). This CDR3 is 14 amino acids long. Trimming took 2 bases from V and 5 from J, leaving 11 bases between them. Per the germline V gene, CDR1 is SEHNR and CDR2 is FQNEAQ (reference sequence). The CDR3 region is CASSLWPEGDTQYF. CDR3 in DNA: TGTGCCAGCAGCTTATGGCCTGAGGGAGATACGCAGTATTTT.

This clone was counted a few times. V is TRBV5-4 and J is TRBJ2-6, with D maybe TRBD1 (6 bases). Deletions cut 0 bases from V and 2 bases from J, with 6 bases between. Germline V gene lookup returns CDR1 SGHNT and CDR2 YYREEE (reference sequence). The CDR3 contains 15 residues. The CDR3 loop is CASSLEGAGANVLTF. CDR3 in DNA: TGTGCCAGCAGCTTGGAGGGGGCTGGGGCCAACGTCCTGACTTTC.

The chain combines TRBV30 with TRBJ2-7, with D possibly matching TRBD1 (5 bases). Per germline, CDR1 GTSNPN and CDR2 SVGIG (reference sequence). Trimming took off 1 base at V and 4 bases at J, with 14 bases between the two ends. The CDR3 totals 14 residues. The CDR3 DNA follows: TGTGCCTGGAGTGAGGCCCCCGCAGGGTACGAGCAGTACTTC. Translation: CAWSEAPAGYEQYF.

V usage is TRBV7-9 and J usage is TRBJ2-3; D not certain. CDR3 length: 12 residues. In germline, CDR1 is SEHNR, CDR2 FQNEAQ (reference sequence). The ends were cut back, 2 bases at V and 5 bases at J, with 5 bases in the middle. The CDR3 is CASSLYGDTQYF. DNA of the CDR3: TGTGCCAGCAGCTTATACGGAGATACGCAGTATTTT.

This clone was seen once. The chain carries TRBV10-3 and TRBJ2-5, with 9 bases fitting TRBD2. The assigned J gene may be wrong: the sequence end matches TRBJ2-7 better. The CDR3 is 16 amino acids. Germline CDR1 and CDR2: ENHRY and SYGVKD. The CDR3 DNA reads TGTGCCATCAGTGAACCCCTAGCGGGGAGCTCCTACGAGCAGTACTTC. The encoded protein is CAISEPLAGSSYEQYF.

This clone has more than one count but fewer than ten. The J gene is TRBJ2-7, the V gene TRBV4-1, with TRBD1 identical over 10 bases. Germline CDR1 is MGHRA and CDR2 is YSYEKL. The CDR3 contains 15 residues. J gave up 3 bases and V 1 base, and 3 bases lay outside the gene matches. DNA of the CDR3: TGCGCCAGCAGCCAAGTGGACAGGGGGAACTACGAGCAGTACTTC. Protein product: CASSQVDRGNYEQYF.

Here the CDR3 DNA reads TGTGCCAGCAGTCACACCACAAAAGATACGCAGTATTTT. This codes for CASSHTTKDTQYF. The chain carries TRBV6-5 and TRBJ2-3; D gene uncertain. Germline V gives CDR1 MNHEY, CDR2 SVGAGI. This CDR3 contains 13 residues. The V and J ends lost 5 bases and 5 bases respectively, with 11 bases between them.

To note about this clone: Other DNA sequences in the same sample also yield this CDR3. This sequence joins TRBV21-1 and TRBJ2-1; the tabulated D call, TRBD1, remains unverified against the DNA. TRBV21-1 is labeled a pseudogene. The CDR3 has 15 residues. The CDR3 nucleotides are TGTGCCAGCAGCAAAGAAGGGGTGGCGTATAATGAGCAGTTCTTC. Translating gives CASSKEGVAYNEQFF.

This rearrangement joins TRBV5-1 to TRBJ1-1; D is possibly TRBD1 (6 bases). The V end was cut by 0 bases, the J end by 3 bases, with 15 bases between. The V gene's germline CDR1 is SGHRS and CDR2 YFSETQ. This CDR3 has 16 amino acids. DNA of the CDR3: TGCGCCAGCAGCTTGGGGCTCGGGGGGCTCGACACTGAAGCTTTCTTT. Translating gives CASSLGLGGLDTEAFF.

This chain uses TRBV27 with TRBJ2-7; the match to TRBD2 covers 12 bases. This CDR3 region has 14 residues. The V gene end was trimmed by 5 bases and the J gene end by 2 bases; junction bases not matched to a gene: 1. CDR1 MNHEY and CDR2 SMNVEV come from the germline V gene (reference sequence). Here the CDR3 reads CASSLAGGPYEQYF. In DNA form, the CDR3 reads TGTGCCAGCAGTCTAGCGGGGGGGCCCTACGAGCAGTACTTC.

The chain uses TRBV7-3 and TRBJ1-6; D gene uncertain. V lost 3 bases and J lost 8, with 8 bases in between. Germline V gives CDR1 SGHTA, CDR2 FQGTGA. This CDR3 contains 13 residues. The CDR3 is CASSLGMDSPLHF. The CDR3 DNA is TGTGCCAGCAGCTTGGGCATGGATTCACCCCTCCACTTT.

This sequence joins TRBV19 and TRBJ2-2; possible D gene TRBD1, 5 bases. This CDR3 comprises 13 residues. Germline V gene data show CDR1 as LNHDA and CDR2 as SQIVND (reference sequence). V gave up 4 bases and J gave up 7 bases, with 10 bases separating them. CDR3 coding DNA: TGTGCCAGTAGTACCTTAAGGGGCGGGGAGCTGTTTTTT. It is translated as CASSTLRGGELFF.

There are a few counts of this clone. The chain is built from TRBV6-6 and TRBJ1-2; perhaps TRBD1 as D (5 bases). The germline CDR1 and CDR2 sequences are MNHNY and SVGAGI (reference sequence). Trimming cost V 7 bases and J 7 bases, with 19 bases left between them. This CDR3 is built from 14 residues. DNA for the CDR3: TGTGCCAGCACCAGGGCGGCGGAGAGCGTTGGCTACACCTTC. This translates into CASTRAAESVGYTF.

This clone was recorded a few times. The genes are TRBV6-6 and TRBJ2-2; no firm D call. There are 13 residues in the CDR3. The germline V and J ends were trimmed by 5 bases and 0 bases, with 4 bases remaining between them. Germline lookup yields CDR1 MNHNY and CDR2 SVGAGI (reference sequence). CDR3 coding DNA: TGTGCCAGCAGTCTCGCGAACACCGGGGAGCTGTTTTTT. Its translation is CASSLANTGELFF.

The rearrangement joins TRBV2 to TRBJ1-4; D not resolved. V was clipped by 7 bases and J by 11 bases, with 20 bases between them. The CDR3 consists of 14 residues. Per germline, CDR1 SNHLY and CDR2 FYNNEI. In DNA form, the CDR3 reads TGTGCCAGCAATTTGGACGGGGTAGTGGGGAAACTGTTTTTT. Translating gives CASNLDGVVGKLFF.

The chain employs TRBV7-6 and TRBJ2-2; 9 bases map to TRBD1. The CDR3 is 16 amino acids. Germline values: CDR1 SGHVS, CDR2 FNYEAQ. V shed 4 bases and J 4 bases; nucleotides not matched to a gene: 7. CDR3 amino acids: CASSWTGTGLTGELFF. In DNA form, the CDR3 reads TGTGCCAGCAGCTGGACCGGGACAGGGCTCACCGGGGAGCTGTTTTTT.

This clone has only one observation. The chain recombines TRBV19 with TRBJ1-5; D perhaps matches TRBD1 (5 bases). Trimming took off 7 bases at V and 2 bases at J, with 15 bases between the two ends. The CDR3 is made up of 15 amino acids. Germline CDR1 LNHDA, CDR2 SQIVND (reference sequence). In DNA, the CDR3 is TGTGCCAGTACCACCGGTGGGGCTGGCAATCAGCCCCAGCATTTT. Amino acids: CASTTGGAGNQPQHF.

This chain connects TRBV4-1 to TRBJ2-5; the D gene is possibly TRBD2 (5 bases). Trimming pared 2 bases from V and 5 bases from J, leaving 9 bases between. Germline V gene lookup returns CDR1 MGHRA and CDR2 YSYEKL. The CDR3 has 13 residues. This chain's CDR3 is CASSQPDSETQYF. The CDR3 DNA follows: TGCGCCAGCAGCCAACCGGACTCGGAGACCCAGTACTTC.

The chain joins TRBV6-1 to TRBJ1-5; 7 bases agree with TRBD1. V shed 11 bases, J shed 3 bases, and the junction held 10 bases outside the gene matches. The CDR3 consists of 14 residues. Germline lookup yields CDR1 MNHNS and CDR2 SASEGT. CDR3 DNA: TGTGCCGGCGAAACGACAGGGAACAATCAGCCCCAGCATTTT. It encodes CAGETTGNNQPQHF.

The chain combines TRBV7-2 with TRBJ1-1; a weak D match, TRBD1 (5 bases). Trimming removed 2 bases from V and 4 bases from J, with 11 bases in between. The germline gives CDR1 SGHTA, CDR2 FQGNSA. The CDR3 length is 14 residues. The DNA for the CDR3 is TGTGCCAGCAGCTTATCGGCGGGGGGCACTGAAGCTTTCTTT. Protein product: CASSLSAGGTEAFF.

The V call is TRBV5-6, the J call TRBJ2-7; 7 bases align to TRBD1. Germline-derived CDR1 and CDR2 are SGHDT and YYEEEE. The junction had 10 bases not matched to a gene; V was cut back by 2 bases and J by 5 bases. The CDR3 is 15 residues long. The CDR3 nucleotides read TGTGCCAGCAGCTTCGTCGGACAGGCTGTCGACGAGCAGTACTTC. It encodes CASSFVGQAVDEQYF.

The chain is built from TRBV10-1 and TRBJ1-5, with D possibly matching TRBD1 (6 bases). The CDR3 contains 13 residues. The ends were cut back, 7 bases at V and 9 bases at J, with 16 bases in the middle. Looked up from germline, CDR1 is WNHNN and CDR2 is SYGVQD (reference sequence). The CDR3 nucleotides are TGCGCCAGCAAGGGACATCGGGTCGGGCCCCAGCATTTT. Translation gives CASKGHRVGPQHF.